This T cell receptor beta chain was captured by sequencing in a study of CXCR3-negative and CXCR3-positive naive CD8 T cells. This CDR3 comprises 15 residues. The V gene's germline CDR1 is LGHNA and CDR2 YSLEER. All CD8+ T cell subsets were sorted in triplicate at 300,000 cells each. Study-wide results and limits: Researchers report that CXCR3-positive naive cells carry more hydrophobic TRB CDR3s than CXCR3-negative naive cells. Naive subsets were similarly diverse, while memory CD8+ repertoires were much less diverse.

Comment on this clonotype: Its cognate antigen is unknown.

cDNA libraries for TRB were generated by 5' RACE incorporating UMI labels. TCRdb reprocessed the 5' RACE reads and stores each CDR3 protein as one record, lacking DNA. The sample table includes 100,000 to 150,000 distinct CDR3 sequences. Specimen: naive CXCR3- CD8+ T cells from blood. This sample's subset: CD45RO-CCR7+CD27+CD95- naive CD8+ T cells lacking CXCR3 (TNR3-). The J gene is TRBJ2-1, the V gene TRBV4-3; the TCRdb D gene call, TRBD1, has no DNA to confirm it. This TCR was recovered from a human donor in good health. Some clones in this sample may be carry-over from other donors' samples. The CDR3 here is CASSQDHTRVHEQFF.